This T cell receptor (beta chain) was captured by sequencing in a study of metastatic and nonmetastatic thyroid tumors. About the study: Malignant thyroid and benign thyroid patients provided blood and tumor or nodule tissue whose repertoires were compared.

Regarding this clone: The antigen is not known.

Points from the study as a whole: Significantly greater TCR beta diversity was reportedly found in malignant thyroid tumors than in benign nodules (in blood and tumor).

TCRdb re-called the PCR reads through MiXCR. The table shows 15,000 to 20,000 clones, with 34% occurring only once. CDR1 and CDR2 (germline): LGHDT, YNNKEL (reference sequence). This CDR3 is built from 13 residues. V lost 7 bases and J lost 5, with 15 bases in between. All patients were treatment-naive before thyroid surgery. The specimen was tumor tissue. V gene TRBV3-1 combines with J gene TRBJ2-7, with D perhaps matching TRBD2 (7 bases). The origin of this receptor is a male donor with papillary thyroid cancer or a benign thyroid nodule (not recorded which). Some clones in this sample may be carry-over from other donors' samples. The chain's CDR3 is CASNGSGGHEQYF. The CDR3 coding sequence is TGTGCCAGCAACGGCTCGGGGGGCCACGAGCAGTACTTC.